Each of the 9 T cell receptor beta chains below was sequenced from the same sample in a study of blood T cell repertoires in COVID-19. The repertoire was sequenced with immunoSEQ multiplex PCR; TCRdb's copy has only in-frame clones and lacks some. Among 55,000 to 70,000 clones listed, over 85% were seen once. The source material was peripheral blood. The receptor source for this set is a human donor in a cohort sampled during active COVID-19.

This chain joins TRBV12-3 or TRBV12-4 and TRBJ1-5; D remains ambiguous. The CDR3 totals 9 residues. Trimming took off 11 bases at V and 9 bases at J, with 8 bases between the two ends. CDR3 nucleotide sequence: TGTGCCCTTCTCTGGCCCCAGCATTTT. Translated, it gives CALLWPQHF.

This clone was recorded once. The chain has TRBV27 and TRBJ1-2; D gene unclear. The V end lost 3 bases, the J end lost 4 bases, and 9 bases lay between the germline ends. CDR3 length: 13 amino acids. In germline, CDR1 is MNHEY, CDR2 SMNVEV (reference sequence). This CDR3 reads CASSFVGSYGYTF. CDR3 in DNA: TGTGCCAGCAGTTTTGTCGGGAGCTATGGCTACACCTTC.

This clone was seen just once. This sequence joins TRBV4-1 and TRBJ2-3, with 10 nucleotides matching TRBD2. Per the germline V gene, CDR1 is MGHRA and CDR2 is YSYEKL. V shed 6 bases and J 2 bases; nucleotides not matched to a gene: 11. The CDR3 contains 17 residues. The CDR3 sequence: CASSRFLAGAYTDTQYF. In DNA, the CDR3 is TGCGCCAGCAGTCGCTTCCTAGCGGGGGCGTACACAGATACGCAGTATTTT.

This clone was detected once. The rearrangement joins TRBV6-2 or TRBV6-3 to TRBJ2-1; 8 positions agree with TRBD2. The germline V gene has CDR1 MNHEY and CDR2 SVGEGT. The ends lost 2 bases at V and 10 bases at J; junction bases unmatched: 10. The CDR3 runs to 15 residues. CDR3 in amino acids: CASSYPSGRVGEQFF. The CDR3 nucleotides read TGTGCCAGCAGTTACCCGAGCGGGAGAGTTGGGGAGCAGTTCTTC.

This chain joins TRBV28 and TRBJ2-6, with 8 bases that match TRBD1. CDR1 and CDR2 (germline): MDHEN, SYDVKM. The J segment lost 4 bases and the V segment lost 7 bases, leaving 12 bases of the junction unmatched. The CDR3 runs 17 residues. CDR3 sequence: CASMGWQGASGANVLTF. The CDR3 DNA follows: TGTGCCAGCATGGGGTGGCAGGGGGCTTCCGGGGCCAACGTCCTGACTTTC. Filled out from reference TRBV28 and TRBJ2-6, the complete variable domain reads DVKVTQSSRYLVKRTGEKVFLECVQDMDHENMFWYRQDPGLGLRLIYFSYDVKMKEKGDIPEGYSVSREKKERFSLILESASTNQTSMYLCASMGWQGASGANVLTFGAGSRLTVL.

This clone was observed once. The V and J genes are TRBV9 and TRBJ2-3, with 8 positions matching TRBD1. The V segment lost 3 bases and the J segment 1 base; nucleotides outside the gene matches: 4. CDR1 is SGDLS and CDR2 is YYNGEE in the germline V gene. The CDR3 loop spans 15 amino acids. The CDR3 region is CASSGTDRGTDTQYF. As DNA, the CDR3 is TGTGCCAGCAGCGGGACGGACAGGGGCACAGATACGCAGTATTTT.

This chain uses TRBV11-3 with TRBJ2-2; 10 bases fit TRBD1. Germline CDR1 is SGHNT and CDR2 is YENEEA. CDR3 size: 14 residues. V lost 4 bases, J lost 6 bases, and 2 bases stayed unmatched. The CDR3 DNA sequence: TGTGCCAGCAGCTCCGGACAGGGGGCCGGGGAGCTGTTTTTT. It codes for CASSSGQGAGELFF.

This clone has only a few counts. The chain recombines TRBV19 with TRBJ1-5; D remains ambiguous. This CDR3 has 14 amino acids. V dropped 10 bases and J dropped 7 bases, with 20 bases sitting between them. CDR1 and CDR2 from the germline V gene are LNHDA and SQIVND (reference sequence). The CDR3 sequence: CAIKGPFEGQPQHF. The CDR3 region has the DNA TGTGCCATAAAAGGGCCGTTTGAGGGCCAGCCCCAGCATTTT.

The table lists this clone with a count of one. CDR3 residues: CASSLREGGNQPQHF. CDR3 nucleotides: TGTGCCAGCAGCTTGAGGGAGGGGGGCAATCAGCCCCAGCATTTT. The V gene is TRBV7-8, the J gene TRBJ1-5; D is perhaps TRBD1 (6 bases). V gave up 3 bases and J gave up 2 bases, with 11 bases separating them. The CDR3 sequence is 15 residues long. Per germline, CDR1 SGHVS and CDR2 FQNEAQ.